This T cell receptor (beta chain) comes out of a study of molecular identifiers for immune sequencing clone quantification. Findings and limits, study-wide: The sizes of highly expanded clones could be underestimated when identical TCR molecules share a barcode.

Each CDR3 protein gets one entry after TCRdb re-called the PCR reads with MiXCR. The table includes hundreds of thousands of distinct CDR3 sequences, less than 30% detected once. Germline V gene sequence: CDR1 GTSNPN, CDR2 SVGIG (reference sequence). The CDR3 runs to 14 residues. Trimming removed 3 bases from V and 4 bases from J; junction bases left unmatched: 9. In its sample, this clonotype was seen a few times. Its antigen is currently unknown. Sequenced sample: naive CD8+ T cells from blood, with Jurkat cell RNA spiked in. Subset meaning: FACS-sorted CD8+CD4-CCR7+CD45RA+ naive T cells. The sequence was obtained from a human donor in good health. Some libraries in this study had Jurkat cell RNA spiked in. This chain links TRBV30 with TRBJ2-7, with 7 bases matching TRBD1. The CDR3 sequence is CAWSGTGQQYEQYF. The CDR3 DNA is TGTGCCTGGAGCGGGACGGGACAGCAATACGAGCAGTACTTC. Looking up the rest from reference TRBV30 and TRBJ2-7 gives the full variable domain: SQTIHQWPATLVQPVGSPLSLECTVEGTSNPNLYWYRQAAGRGLQLLFYSVGIGQISSEVPQNLSASRPQDRQFILSSKKLLLSDSGFYLCAWSGTGQQYEQYFGPGTRLTVT.